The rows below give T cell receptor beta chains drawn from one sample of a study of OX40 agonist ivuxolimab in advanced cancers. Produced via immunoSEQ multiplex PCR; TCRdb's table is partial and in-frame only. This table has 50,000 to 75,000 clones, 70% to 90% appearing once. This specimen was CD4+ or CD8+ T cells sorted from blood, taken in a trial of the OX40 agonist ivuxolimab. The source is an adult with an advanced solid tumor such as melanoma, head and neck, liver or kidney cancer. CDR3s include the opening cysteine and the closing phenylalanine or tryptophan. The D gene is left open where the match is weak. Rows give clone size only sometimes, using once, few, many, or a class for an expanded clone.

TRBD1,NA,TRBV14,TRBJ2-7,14,CASSQGGTGDEQYF,TGTGCCAGCAGCCAAGGCGGGACAGGGGACGAGCAGTACTTC
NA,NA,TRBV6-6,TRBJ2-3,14,CASSVRAGTDTQYF,TGTGCCAGCAGTGTCCGGGCCGGCACAGATACGCAGTATTTT
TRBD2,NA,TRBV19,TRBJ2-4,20,CASSIGSLGLAGGSKNIQYF,TGTGCCAGTAGTATAGGCTCCCTGGGACTAGCGGGAGGGTCCAAAAACATTCAGTACTTC
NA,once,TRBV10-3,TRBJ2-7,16,CAISEPGRGFLYEQYF,TGTGCCATCAGTGAACCCGGCAGGGGCTTCCTCTACGAGCAGTACTTC
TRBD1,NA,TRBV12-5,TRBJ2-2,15,CASGLGQGRAGELFF,TGTGCTAGTGGTTTGGGACAGGGAAGGGCCGGGGAGCTGTTTTTT
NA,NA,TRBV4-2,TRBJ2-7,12,CASSLGGRGQYF,TGTGCCAGCAGCCTAGGGGGAAGGGGGCAGTACTTC
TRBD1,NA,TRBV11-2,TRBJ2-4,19,CASSSPGGTGAVAKNIQYF,TGTGCCAGCAGTTCACCGGGGGGGACAGGGGCGGTAGCCAAAAACATTCAGTACTTC
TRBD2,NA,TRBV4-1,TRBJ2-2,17,CASSQPRGGSRAGELFF,TGCGCCAGCAGCCAACCTCGGGGGGGGTCGCGTGCCGGGGAGCTGTTTTTT
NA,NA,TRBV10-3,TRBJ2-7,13,CAISEGGYHEQYF,TGTGCCATCAGTGAGGGGGGGTACCACGAGCAGTACTTC
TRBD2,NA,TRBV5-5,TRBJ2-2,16,CASSLEAGVWTGELFF,TGTGCCAGCAGCCTAGAAGCGGGAGTGTGGACCGGGGAGCTGTTTTTT
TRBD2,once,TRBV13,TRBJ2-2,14,CASSDPSGTGELFF,TGTGCCAGCAGCGACCCTAGCGGGACCGGGGAGCTGTTTTTT
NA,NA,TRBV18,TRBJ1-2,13,CASSPLDPHGYTF,TGTGCCAGCTCACCTTTGGATCCCCATGGCTACACCTTC
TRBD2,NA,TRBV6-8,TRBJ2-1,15,CASSPGTSSYNEQFF,TGTGCCAGCAGTCCCGGGACTAGCTCCTACAATGAGCAGTTCTTC
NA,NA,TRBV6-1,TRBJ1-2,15,CASSEALNIPYGYTF,TGTGCCAGCAGTGAAGCGCTAAACATCCCCTATGGCTACACCTTC
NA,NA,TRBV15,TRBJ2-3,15,CATSIGGGVTDTQYF,TGTGCCACCAGCATCGGCGGAGGGGTCACAGATACGCAGTATTTT
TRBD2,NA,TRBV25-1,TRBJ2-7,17,CASRGGLAGGSSYEQYF,TGTGCCAGCAGGGGGGGACTAGCGGGAGGCAGCTCCTACGAGCAGTACTTC
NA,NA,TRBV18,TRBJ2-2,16,CASSPQGTSRPGELFF,TGTGCCAGCTCACCCCAGGGGACATCCCGCCCCGGGGAGCTGTTTTTT
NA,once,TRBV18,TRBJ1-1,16,CASSPEAAGLSNEAFF,TGTGCCAGCTCACCCGAGGCCGCCGGGCTCTCGAATGAAGCTTTCTTT
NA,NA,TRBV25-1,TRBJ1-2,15,CASSANIGVIGGYTF,TGTGCCAGCAGTGCTAATATTGGGGTCATAGGTGGCTACACCTTC
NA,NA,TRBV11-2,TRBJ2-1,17,CASSLGLSAYQTHEQFF,TGTGCCAGCAGCTTAGGTCTTAGCGCCTACCAGACCCATGAGCAGTTCTTC
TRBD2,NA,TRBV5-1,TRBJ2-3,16,CASSLEIAGLTDTQYF,TGCGCCAGCAGCTTGGAAATAGCGGGACTCACAGATACGCAGTATTTT
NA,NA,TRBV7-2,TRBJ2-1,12,CASSPRGGEQFF,TGTGCCAGCAGCCCCAGGGGGGGAGAGCAGTTCTTC
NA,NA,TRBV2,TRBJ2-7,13,CASRDPAGDEQYF,TGTGCCAGCAGGGACCCCGCTGGGGACGAGCAGTACTTC
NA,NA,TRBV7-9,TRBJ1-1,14,CASIRDGRNTEAFF,TGTGCCAGCATCCGCGACGGGCGGAACACTGAAGCTTTCTTT
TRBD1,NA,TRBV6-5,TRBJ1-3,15,CASSLQGQSGNTIYF,TGTGCCAGCAGCTTACAGGGGCAGTCTGGAAACACCATATATTTT
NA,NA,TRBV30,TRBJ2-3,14,CAWTEGHPGDTQYF,TGTGCCTGGACGGAGGGGCACCCAGGGGATACGCAGTATTTT
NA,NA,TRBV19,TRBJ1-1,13,CASMPGSNTEAFF,TGTGCCAGTATGCCAGGGTCAAACACTGAAGCTTTCTTT
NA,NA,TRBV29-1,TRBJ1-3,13,CSAGQGYGNTIYF,TGCAGCGCAGGGCAGGGATACGGAAACACCATATATTTT
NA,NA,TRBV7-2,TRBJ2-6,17,CASSFKRSNSGANVLTF,TGTGCCAGCAGCTTCAAGAGGTCTAACTCTGGGGCCAACGTCCTGACTTTC
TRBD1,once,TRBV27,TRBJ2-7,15,CASSLLDREPYEQYF,TGTGCCAGCAGTTTACTGGACAGGGAACCCTACGAGCAGTACTTC
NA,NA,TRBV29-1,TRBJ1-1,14,CSPEAPTLNTEAFF,TGCAGCCCCGAGGCCCCCACTTTGAACACTGAAGCTTTCTTT
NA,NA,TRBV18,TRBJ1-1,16,CASSLELGGLSSEAFF,TGTGCCAGCTCACTGGAGTTGGGGGGGCTAAGCTCTGAAGCTTTCTTT
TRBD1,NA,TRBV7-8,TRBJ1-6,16,CASTFSYGQDNPPLHF,TGTGCCAGCACCTTTAGTTACGGACAGGATAATCCACCCCTCCACTTT
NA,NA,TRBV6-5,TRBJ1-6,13,CASSLTGTFKLHF,TGTGCCAGCAGTTTAACCGGGACATTCAAGCTCCACTTT
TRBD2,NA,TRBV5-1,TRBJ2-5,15,CASSLGLAGLETQYF,TGCGCCAGCAGCTTGGGACTAGCGGGTTTAGAGACCCAGTACTTC
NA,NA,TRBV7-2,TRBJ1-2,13,CASSFSAGYGYTF,TGTGCCAGCAGCTTTTCGGCAGGCTATGGCTACACCTTC
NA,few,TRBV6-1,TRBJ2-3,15,CASRGGGGSTDTQYF,TGTGCCAGCAGGGGGGGCGGGGGAAGCACAGATACGCAGTATTTT
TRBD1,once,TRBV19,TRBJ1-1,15,CASSRDREKRAEAFF,TGTGCCAGTAGTAGGGACAGGGAAAAAAGAGCTGAAGCTTTCTTT
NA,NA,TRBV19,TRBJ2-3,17,CASSGGTVSLSNQPQYF,TGTGCCAGTAGTGGAGGGACAGTCTCTCTTAGCAATCAGCCCCAGTATTTT
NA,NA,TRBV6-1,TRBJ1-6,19,CASSEMGQGYSSYNSPLHF,TGTGCCAGCAGTGAAATGGGGCAAGGTTATAGCTCCTATAATTCACCCCTCCACTTT
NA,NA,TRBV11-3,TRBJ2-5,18,CASSFTLLIPPVLETQYF,TGTGCCAGCAGCTTTACCCTCTTAATTCCGCCAGTTTTGGAGACCCAGTACTTC
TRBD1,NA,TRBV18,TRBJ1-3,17,CASSRDRGTGSGNTIYF,TGTGCCAGCTCACGGGACAGGGGAACTGGCTCTGGAAACACCATATATTTT
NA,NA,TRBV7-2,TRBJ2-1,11,CASQLRNEQFF,TGTGCCAGTCAGCTACGCAATGAGCAGTTCTTC
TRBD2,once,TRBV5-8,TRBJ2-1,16,CASRPRLAGGPNEQFF,TGTGCCAGCAGACCCCGACTAGCGGGGGGGCCGAATGAGCAGTTCTTC
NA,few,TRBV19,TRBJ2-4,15,CASSDDRQAKNIQYF,TGTGCCAGTAGTGATGACCGCCAAGCCAAAAACATTCAGTACTTC
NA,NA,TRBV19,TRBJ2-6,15,CASISWGSGANVLTF,TGTGCCAGTATATCCTGGGGGTCTGGGGCCAACGTCCTGACTTTC
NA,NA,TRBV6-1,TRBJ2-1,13,CASSLTSLNEQFF,TGTGCCAGCAGCCTTACTAGTCTCAATGAGCAGTTCTTC
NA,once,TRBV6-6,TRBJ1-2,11,CASGQDYGYTF,TGTGCCAGCGGGCAGGACTATGGCTACACCTTC
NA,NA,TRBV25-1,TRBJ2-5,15,CARKQWFGNQETQYF,TGTGCCAGGAAGCAGTGGTTTGGCAACCAAGAGACCCAGTACTTC
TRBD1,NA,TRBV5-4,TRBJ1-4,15,CASSRGTGWDEKLFF,TGTGCCAGCAGCAGGGGGACAGGGTGGGATGAAAAACTGTTTTTT
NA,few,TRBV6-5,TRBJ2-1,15,CASSYEADPYNEQFF,TGTGCCAGCAGTTACGAGGCGGACCCGTACAATGAGCAGTTCTTC
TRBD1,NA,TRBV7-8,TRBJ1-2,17,CASSLRAPGQGSPSYTF,TGTGCCAGCAGCTTAAGGGCTCCGGGACAGGGCTCCCCTTCCTACACCTTC
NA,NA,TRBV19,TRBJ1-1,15,CASSIDHSRGRVAFF,TGTGCCAGTAGTATAGATCATTCCAGGGGAAGAGTGGCTTTCTTT
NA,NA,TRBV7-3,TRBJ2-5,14,CASSLGGAAETQYF,TGTGCCAGCAGCTTAGGCGGGGCGGCAGAGACCCAGTACTTC
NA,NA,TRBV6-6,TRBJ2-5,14,CASTIQGYQETQYF,TGTGCCAGCACGATTCAGGGGTACCAAGAGACCCAGTACTTC